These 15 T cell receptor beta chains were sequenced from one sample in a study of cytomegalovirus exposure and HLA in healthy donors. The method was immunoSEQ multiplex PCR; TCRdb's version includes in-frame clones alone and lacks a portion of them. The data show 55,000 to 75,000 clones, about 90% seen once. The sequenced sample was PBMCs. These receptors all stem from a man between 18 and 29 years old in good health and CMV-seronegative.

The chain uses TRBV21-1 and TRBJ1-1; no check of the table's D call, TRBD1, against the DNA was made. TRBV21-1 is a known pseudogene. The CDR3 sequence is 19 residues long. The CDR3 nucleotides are TGTGCCAGCAGCAAAGCGATCCACGGGACAGGGGACCCGAACACTGAAGCTTTCTTT. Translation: CASSKAIHGTGDPNTEAFF.

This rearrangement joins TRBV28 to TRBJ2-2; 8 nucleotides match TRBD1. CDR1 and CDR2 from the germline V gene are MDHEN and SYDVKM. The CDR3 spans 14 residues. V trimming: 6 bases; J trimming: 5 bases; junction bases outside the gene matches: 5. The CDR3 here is CASSRTGLTGELFF. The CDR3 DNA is TGTGCCAGCAGCCGGACAGGGCTAACCGGGGAGCTGTTTTTT.

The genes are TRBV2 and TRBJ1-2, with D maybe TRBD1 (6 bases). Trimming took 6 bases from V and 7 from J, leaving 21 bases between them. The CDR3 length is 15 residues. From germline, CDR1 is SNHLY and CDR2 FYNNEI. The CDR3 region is CASSLTPDRVGGYTF. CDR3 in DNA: TGTGCCAGCAGCCTAACACCGGACAGAGTGGGTGGCTACACCTTC.

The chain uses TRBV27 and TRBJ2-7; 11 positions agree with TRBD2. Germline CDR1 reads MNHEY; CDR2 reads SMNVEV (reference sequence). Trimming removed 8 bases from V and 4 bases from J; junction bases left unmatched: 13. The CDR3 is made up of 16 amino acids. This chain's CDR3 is CASSTSGRGKRYEQYF. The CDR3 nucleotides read TGTGCCAGCTCCACTAGCGGGAGAGGTAAGAGGTACGAGCAGTACTTC.

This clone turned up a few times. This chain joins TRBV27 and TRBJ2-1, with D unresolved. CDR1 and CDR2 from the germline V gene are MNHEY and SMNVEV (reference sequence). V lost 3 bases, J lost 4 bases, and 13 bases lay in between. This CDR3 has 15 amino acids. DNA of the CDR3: TGTGCCAGCAGTTTGGAACTAACTGCTTACAATGAGCAGTTCTTC. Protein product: CASSLELTAYNEQFF.

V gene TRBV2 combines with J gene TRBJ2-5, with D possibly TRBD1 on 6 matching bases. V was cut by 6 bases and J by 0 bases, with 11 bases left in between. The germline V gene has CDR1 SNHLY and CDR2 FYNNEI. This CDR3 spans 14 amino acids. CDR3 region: CASSVWDNQETQYF. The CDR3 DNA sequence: TGTGCCAGCAGCGTTTGGGACAACCAAGAGACCCAGTACTTC.

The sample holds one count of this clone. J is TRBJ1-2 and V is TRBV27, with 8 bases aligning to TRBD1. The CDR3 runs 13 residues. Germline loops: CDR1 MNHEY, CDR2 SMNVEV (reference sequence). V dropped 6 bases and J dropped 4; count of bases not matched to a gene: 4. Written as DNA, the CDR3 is TGTGCCAGCAGCCTTACAGGGGGCTATGGCTACACCTTC. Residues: CASSLTGGYGYTF.

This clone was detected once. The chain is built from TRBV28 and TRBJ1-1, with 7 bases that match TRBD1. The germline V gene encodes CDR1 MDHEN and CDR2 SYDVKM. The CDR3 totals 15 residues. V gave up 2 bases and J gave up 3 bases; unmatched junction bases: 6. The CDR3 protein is CASSLLGQGDTEAFF. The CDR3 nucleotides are TGTGCCAGCAGTTTACTAGGGCAGGGGGACACTGAAGCTTTCTTT.

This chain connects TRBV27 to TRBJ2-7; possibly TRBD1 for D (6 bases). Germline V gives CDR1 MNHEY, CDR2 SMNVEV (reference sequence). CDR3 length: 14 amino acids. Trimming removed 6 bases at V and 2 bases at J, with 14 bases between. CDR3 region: CASSLRGLTYEQYF. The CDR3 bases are TGTGCCAGCAGCCTAAGGGGGTTAACCTACGAGCAGTACTTC.

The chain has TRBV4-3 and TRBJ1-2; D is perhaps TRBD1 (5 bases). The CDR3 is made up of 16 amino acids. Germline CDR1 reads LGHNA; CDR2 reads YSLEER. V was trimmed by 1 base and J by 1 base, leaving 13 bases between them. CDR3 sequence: CASSQVFNRLNYGYTF. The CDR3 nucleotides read TGCGCCAGCAGCCAAGTCTTCAACAGGCTTAACTATGGCTACACCTTC.

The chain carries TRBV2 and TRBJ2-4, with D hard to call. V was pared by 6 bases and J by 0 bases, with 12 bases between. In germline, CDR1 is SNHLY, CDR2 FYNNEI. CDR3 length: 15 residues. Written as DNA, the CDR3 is TGTGCCAGCAGCGATCCACATGTAGCCAAAAACATTCAGTACTTC. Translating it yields CASSDPHVAKNIQYF.

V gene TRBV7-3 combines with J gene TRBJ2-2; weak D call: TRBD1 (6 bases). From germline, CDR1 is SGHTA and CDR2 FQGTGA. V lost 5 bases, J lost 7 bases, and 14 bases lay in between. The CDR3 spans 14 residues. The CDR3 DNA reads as TGTGCCAGCAGCCTACAGGGAAGGGACGGGGAGCTGTTTTTT. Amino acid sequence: CASSLQGRDGELFF.

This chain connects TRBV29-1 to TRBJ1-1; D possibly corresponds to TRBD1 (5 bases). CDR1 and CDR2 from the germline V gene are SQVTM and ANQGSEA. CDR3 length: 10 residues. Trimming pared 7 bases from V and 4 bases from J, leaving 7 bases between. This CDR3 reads CSDDSTEAFF. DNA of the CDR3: TGCAGCGACGACAGCACTGAAGCTTTCTTT.

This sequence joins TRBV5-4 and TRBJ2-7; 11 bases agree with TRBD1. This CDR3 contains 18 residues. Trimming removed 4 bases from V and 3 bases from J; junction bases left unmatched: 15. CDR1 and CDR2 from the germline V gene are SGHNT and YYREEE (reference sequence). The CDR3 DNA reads TGTGCCAGCAGCGTCCTCTTCCCCGGGGGGACAGGGGGCTACGAGCAGTACTTC. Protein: CASSVLFPGGTGGYEQYF.

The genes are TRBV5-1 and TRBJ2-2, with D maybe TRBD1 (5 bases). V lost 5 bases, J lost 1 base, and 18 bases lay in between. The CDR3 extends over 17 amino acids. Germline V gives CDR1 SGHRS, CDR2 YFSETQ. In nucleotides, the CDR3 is TGCGCCAGCAGTTGGGTAAGGGGTCCCCTGAACACCGGGGAGCTGTTTTTT. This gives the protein CASSWVRGPLNTGELFF.